The table lists the clone carrying this T cell receptor beta chain with many counts. J lost 5 bases, V lost 4 bases, and 7 bases had no gene match. The CDR3 is 16 residues long. In germline, CDR1 is SGHTA, CDR2 FQGNSA. The sample originates from a study of early T cells in non-severe SARS-CoV-2 infection. One entry per CDR3 protein, called by TCRdb with MiXCR from the 5' RACE reads. The sample has roughly 90,000 distinct CDR3 sequences; roughly 14% are singletons. This chain joins TRBV7-2 and TRBJ2-3, with 12 bases fitting TRBD2. Sequencing used whole blood. The sequence derives from an adult who was a healthcare worker with PCR-confirmed SARS-CoV-2 infection or an uninfected control (not recorded which). CDR3 bases: TGTGCCAGCAGCTCCGGCGGACTAGCGGGGAGAGATACGCAGTATTTT. This sequence encodes CASSSGGLAGRDTQYF.